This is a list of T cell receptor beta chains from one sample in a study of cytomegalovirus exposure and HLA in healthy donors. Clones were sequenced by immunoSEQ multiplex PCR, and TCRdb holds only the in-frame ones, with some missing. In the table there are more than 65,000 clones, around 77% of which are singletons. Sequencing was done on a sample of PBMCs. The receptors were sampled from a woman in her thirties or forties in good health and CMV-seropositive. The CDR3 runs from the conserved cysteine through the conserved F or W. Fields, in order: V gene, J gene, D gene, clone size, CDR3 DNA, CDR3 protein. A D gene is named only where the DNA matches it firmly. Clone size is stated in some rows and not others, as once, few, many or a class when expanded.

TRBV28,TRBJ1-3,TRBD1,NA,TGTGCCACCCAACAGGGGGCCGTTGACACCATATATTTT,CATQQGAVDTIYF
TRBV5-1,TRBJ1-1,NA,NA,TGCGCCAGCAGCTTGGCCGCAGGGGATCCCCGCGAAGCTTTCTTT,CASSLAAGDPREAFF
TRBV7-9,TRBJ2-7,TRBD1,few,TGTGCCAGCAGCACCCTGGACAGGAGACACGAGCAGTACTTC,CASSTLDRRHEQYF
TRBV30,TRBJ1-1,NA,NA,TGTGCCTGGAGTGGGGCGTTGCTCACTGAAGCTTTCTTT,CAWSGALLTEAFF
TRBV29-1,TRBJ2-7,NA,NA,TGCAGCGTTAGGAACAGGAATTACTACGAGCAGTACTTC,CSVRNRNYYEQYF
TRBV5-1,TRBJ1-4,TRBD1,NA,TGCGCCAGCAGCCGCCGGGGACAGAATGAAAAACTGTTTTTT,CASSRRGQNEKLFF
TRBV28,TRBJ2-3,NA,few,TGTGCCAGCAGCGTCACAGATACGCAGTATTTT,CASSVTDTQYF
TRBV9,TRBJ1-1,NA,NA,TGTGCCAGCAGCGTAGCTCCGAGAAACGGGTGGAGCACTGAAGCTTTCTTT,CASSVAPRNGWSTEAFF
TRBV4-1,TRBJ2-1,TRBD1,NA,TGCGCCAGCAGCGGCACCGGGACAGGGCTTCCTGAGCAGTTCTTC,CASSGTGTGLPEQFF
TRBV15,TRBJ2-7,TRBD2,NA,TGTGCCACCAGCAGAGATCGGGGGGGGTACGAGCAGTACTTC,CATSRDRGGYEQYF
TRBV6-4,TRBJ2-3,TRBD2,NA,TGTGCCAGCAGTGACTTAGCGGGAGATAGCACAGATACGCAGTATTTT,CASSDLAGDSTDTQYF
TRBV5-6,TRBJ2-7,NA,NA,TGTGCCAGCAGCTGGAGCTCCTACGAGCAGTACTTC,CASSWSSYEQYF
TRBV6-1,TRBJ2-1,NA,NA,TGTGCCAGCAGTGATCCCCCGGGAAAGGTGGAGGGAGGAGGGCATGAGCAGTTCTTC,CASSDPPGKVEGGGHEQFF
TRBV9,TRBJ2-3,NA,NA,TGTGCCAGCGGGGAGGCGCGGGCAAGCACAGATACGCAGTATTTT,CASGEARASTDTQYF
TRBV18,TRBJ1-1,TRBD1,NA,TGTGCCAGCTCACCCTGGACAGGGGAAAGGACTGAAGCTTTCTTT,CASSPWTGERTEAFF
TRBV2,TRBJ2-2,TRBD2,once,TGTGCCAGCAGTGTTGGGTCCCGGACTAGCGATCTCACCGGGGAGCTGTTTTTT,CASSVGSRTSDLTGELFF
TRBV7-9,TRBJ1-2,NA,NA,TGTGCCAGCAGCTCAACGGGAGTTAACTATGGCTACACCTTC,CASSSTGVNYGYTF
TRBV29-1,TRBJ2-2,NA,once,TGCAGCGTTGCCCGGTTAAACACCGGGGAGCTGTTTTTT,CSVARLNTGELFF
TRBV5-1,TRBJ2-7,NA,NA,TGCGCCAGCAGCTTGGGGGCTTCTGGCTACGAGCAGTACTTC,CASSLGASGYEQYF
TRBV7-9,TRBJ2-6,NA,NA,TGTGCCAGCAGGCGTGGGGCCAACGTCCTGACTTTC,CASRRGANVLTF
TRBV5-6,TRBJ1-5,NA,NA,TGTGCCAGCAGCCCCCACGGGGGTCCTAGCAATCAGCCCCAGCATTTT,CASSPHGGPSNQPQHF
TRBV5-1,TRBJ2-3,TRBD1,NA,TGCGCCAGCAGCTTGCAGGGGGTTTCAGATACGCAGTATTTT,CASSLQGVSDTQYF
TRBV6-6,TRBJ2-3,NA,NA,TGTGCCAGCAGCGACCGGGGGGCCCTGACAGATACGCAGTATTTT,CASSDRGALTDTQYF
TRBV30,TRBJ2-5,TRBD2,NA,TGTGCCTGGAGTGTACCCGCTAGCGGGTACCAAGAGACCCAGTACTTC,CAWSVPASGYQETQYF
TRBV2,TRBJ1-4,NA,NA,TGTGCCAGCAGCGCGGGAGGTCCCTCAACTAATGAAAAACTGTTTTTT,CASSAGGPSTNEKLFF
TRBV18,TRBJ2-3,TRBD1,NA,TGTGCCAGCTCACCAGGGACAGGTTACACAGATACGCAGTATTTT,CASSPGTGYTDTQYF
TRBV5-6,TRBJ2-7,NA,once,TGTGCCAGCAGGCGACAGCCCTTGGCTGGCGAGCAGTACTTC,CASRRQPLAGEQYF
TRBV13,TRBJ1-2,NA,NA,TGTGCCAGCAGCTTATTCGGGGGAGGGAAAGGCTACACCTTC,CASSLFGGGKGYTF
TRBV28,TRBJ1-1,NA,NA,TGTGCCAGCAGTTTAAGTGCAGGCATGAACACTGAAGCTTTCTTT,CASSLSAGMNTEAFF
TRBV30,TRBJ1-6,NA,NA,TGTGCCTGGAGCGCTAGTACTCAAAATACCCTCCACTTT,CAWSASTQNTLHF
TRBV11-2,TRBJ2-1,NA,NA,TGTGCCAGCAGCTCAGCGGGTAGTTCCTACAATGAGCAGTTCTTC,CASSSAGSSYNEQFF
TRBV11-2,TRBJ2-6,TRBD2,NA,TGTGCCAGCAGCCCTATTGGGGGGGCTGGGGCCAACGTCCTGACTTTC,CASSPIGGAGANVLTF
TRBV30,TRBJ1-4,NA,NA,TGTGCCTGGAGCCCCGGGGTCGAGGAAAAACTGTTTTTT,CAWSPGVEEKLFF
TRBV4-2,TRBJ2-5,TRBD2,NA,TGTGCCAGCAGCCAAGAGGTGGGGTGGGGGGGGAGAGAGACCCAGTACTTC,CASSQEVGWGGRETQYF
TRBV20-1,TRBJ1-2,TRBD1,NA,TGCAGTGCCGGGACAGGGCGCTACACCTTC,CSAGTGRYTF
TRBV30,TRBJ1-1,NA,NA,TGTGCCTGGACCTCAGCGGGCACTGAAGCTTTCTTT,CAWTSAGTEAFF
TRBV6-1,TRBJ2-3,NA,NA,TGTGCCACCGCTCAGCGGGCAGTAGTAGCAGATACGCAGTATTTT,CATAQRAVVADTQYF
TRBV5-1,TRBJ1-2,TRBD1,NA,TGCGCCAGCCGGGACAGGGTAGACTATGGCTACACCTTC,CASRDRVDYGYTF
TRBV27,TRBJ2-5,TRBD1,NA,TGTGCCAGCCGACAGGGGGTCAGAGAGACCCAGTACTTC,CASRQGVRETQYF
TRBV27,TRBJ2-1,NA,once,TGTGCCAGCAGTTTTGAGGGCATTGAGCAGTTCTTC,CASSFEGIEQFF
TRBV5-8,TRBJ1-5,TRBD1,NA,TGTGCCAGCAGCTTTACAGGGGTTGGCAATCAGCCCCAGCATTTT,CASSFTGVGNQPQHF
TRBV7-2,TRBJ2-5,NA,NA,TGTGCCAGCAGCTTAGCGGGCAGACAAGAGACCCAGTACTTC,CASSLAGRQETQYF
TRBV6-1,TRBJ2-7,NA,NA,TGTGCCAGCAGAGGCGGGATAGATGCATCGGGCGAGCAGTACTTC,CASRGGIDASGEQYF
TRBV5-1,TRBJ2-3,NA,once,TGCGCCAGCAGCTTGGTGGGACAAGACACAGATACGCAGTATTTT,CASSLVGQDTDTQYF
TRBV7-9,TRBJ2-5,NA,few,TGTGCCAGCAGTCCCGTCAGGGGGGATCAAAAGACCCAGTACTTC,CASSPVRGDQKTQYF
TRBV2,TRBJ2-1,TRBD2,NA,TGTGCCAGCAGGGCCTGGACTAGCAGATACAATGAGCAGTTCTTC,CASRAWTSRYNEQFF